This TCR beta chain comes out of a study of T cells in narcolepsy (dated by TCRdb to 2016 to 2018). The study in broad terms: Patients with narcolepsy type 1 or type 2 (NT1, NT2) were enrolled in the study together with healthy control donors. Autoreactive T cells targeting hypocretin neuron self-antigens (hypocretin, TRIB2) were sought in narcolepsy patients, and TCR Vbeta sequencing was used to track clonotypes in blood and CSF. The full study reports these points: Numbers of sequenced blood memory CD4+ clonotypes were comparable, with averages of about 39,494 in patients and fewer than 35,000 in controls. No sequences matching autoreactive T cell clones were contained in some blood memory CD4+ repertoires from patients and controls. Autoreactive clonotypes were reported to be detected serially in the blood of the same patients and of different patients, but not in the blood of healthy controls. In plots comparing CSF and blood CD4+ T cell clonotypes from the same patient, HCRT-specific and TRIB2-specific autoreactive clonotypes were highlighted.

On this clone itself: What this receptor recognizes is not known. No per-base quality is available; no much larger clone lies one base away.

The germline V gene gives CDR1 as MNHEY and CDR2 as SVGAGI. Relative to germline, V is 2 bases shorter and J is 6 bases shorter, with 13 bases between their ends. The CDR3 sequence holds 14 residues, the cysteine and phenylalanine included. This entry keeps only the CDR3 DNA: 42 bases, framed from base 1. The library was prepared using the immunoSEQ multiplex PCR assay. Drawn from immuneACCESS, this table holds only the in-frame rearrangements with V and J called that TCRdb kept. Clones are partly lost; checked studies trace under half to an unresolved V gene and leave the rest unexplained. The sample table shows around 31,000 clones, and 78% are seen once. The ten largest clones represent roughly 1.2% of the sample. For TCR Vbeta sequencing, memory CD4+ T cells were sorted ex vivo from the peripheral blood of both healthy controls and narcolepsy patients.

This chain is built from TRBV6-5 and TRBJ1-1; perhaps TRBD1 is the D gene, with 5 bases matching. The receptor was isolated from a human donor with narcolepsy. The sample consisted of CD45RA- memory CD4+ T cells from PBMCs. The cell subset or site label, as the study defines it: memory T cells sorted ex vivo from peripheral blood. The bases are TGTGCCAGCAGTTACGGAGGGACGGGCGCTGAAGCTTTCTTT. This encodes CASSYGGTGAEAFF.